This entry is about one TCR beta chain. Germline V gene data show CDR1 as SGHTA and CDR2 as FQGTGA. This CDR3 has 17 amino acids. V lost 4 bases, J lost 3 bases, and 13 bases stayed unmatched. Here immunoSEQ multiplex PCR was the method, and the copy in TCRdb shows in-frame clones only, minus some. In the table there are under 200,000 clones, over 90% of which are singletons. The sample belongs to a study of blood T cell repertoires in COVID-19. Study in general: Samples of COVID-19 (acute and convalescent) were obtained from the United States, Italy and Spain. The analysed material was cDNA or gDNA that came from T cells, B-cell-depleted T cells, or PBMCs.

This TCR was sampled from a man over 45 with acute or convalescent COVID-19. The chain is built from TRBV7-3 and TRBJ1-2; 8 bases align to TRBD1. The sample taken for sequencing was peripheral blood. In nucleotides, the CDR3 is TGTGCCAGCAGCTACCGACAGGGGCAGATGGTACACTATGGCTACACCTTC. This codes for CASSYRQGQMVHYGYTF.